This TCR beta chain appears in the sequencing data of a study of shared clonotypes between healthy human individuals. Study context: Each donor contributed plates that comprised three CD4 naive, three CD4 memory, two CD8 naive and one CD8 memory.

This clone was picked up one time. The antigen is undetermined. Researchers reported that CD8 memory united CD45RO+ cells with CCR7-negative CD45RA+ TemRA cells. TCRdb's copy holds only in-frame clones and misses some; the assay was immunoSEQ multiplex PCR. The sample records 90,000 to 130,000 clones, 68% being singletons. Germline-derived CDR1 and CDR2 are SQVTM and ANQGSEA. The CDR3 length is 13 residues. V dropped 6 bases and J dropped 0 bases, with 10 bases sitting between them. Findings and limits, study-wide: When compared with the clonotypes that were shared by all four sorted-subset donors, the non-shared clonotypes turned out to have lower generation probabilities.

The TCR comes from a woman in her thirties in good health. Sequencing was carried out using memory CD8+ T cells sorted from blood. Subset meaning: CD45RO+ cells pooled with CCR7-negative TemRA cells. This rearrangement joins TRBV29-1 to TRBJ2-3, with no clear D. The chain's CDR3 is CSVWRSSTDTQYF. CDR3 nucleotides: TGCAGCGTCTGGCGTTCTAGCACAGATACGCAGTATTTT.